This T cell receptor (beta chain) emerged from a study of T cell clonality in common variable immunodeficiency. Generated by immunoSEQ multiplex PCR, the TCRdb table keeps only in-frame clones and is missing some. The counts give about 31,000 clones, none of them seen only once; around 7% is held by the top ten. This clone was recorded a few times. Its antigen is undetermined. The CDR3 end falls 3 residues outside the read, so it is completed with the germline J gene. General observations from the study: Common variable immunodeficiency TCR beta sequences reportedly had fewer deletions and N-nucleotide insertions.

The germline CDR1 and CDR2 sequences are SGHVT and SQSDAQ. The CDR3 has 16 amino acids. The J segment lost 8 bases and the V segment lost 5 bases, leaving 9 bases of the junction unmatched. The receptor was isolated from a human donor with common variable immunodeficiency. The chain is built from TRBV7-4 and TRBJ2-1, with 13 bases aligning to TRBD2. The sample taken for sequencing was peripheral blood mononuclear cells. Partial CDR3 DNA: TGTGCCAGCAGCCCTGCCACTAGCGGGAGGGGTGATGAG. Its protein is CASSPATSGRGDE. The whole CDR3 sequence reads CASSPATSGRGDEQFF.